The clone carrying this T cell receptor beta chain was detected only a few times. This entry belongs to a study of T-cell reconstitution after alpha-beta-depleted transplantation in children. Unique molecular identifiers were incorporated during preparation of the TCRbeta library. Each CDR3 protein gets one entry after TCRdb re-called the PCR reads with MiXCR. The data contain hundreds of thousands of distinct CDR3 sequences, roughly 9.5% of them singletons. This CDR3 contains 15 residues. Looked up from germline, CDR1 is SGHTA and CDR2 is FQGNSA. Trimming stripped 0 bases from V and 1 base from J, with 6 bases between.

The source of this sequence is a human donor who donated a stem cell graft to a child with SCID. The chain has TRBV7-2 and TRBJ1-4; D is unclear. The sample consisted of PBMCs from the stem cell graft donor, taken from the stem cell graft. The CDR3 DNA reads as TGTGCCAGCAGCTTAGCCAGGATAACTAATGAAAAACTGTTTTTT. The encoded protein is CASSLARITNEKLFF.